These 5 T cell receptor beta chains came from one sample sequenced in a study of tumor and adjacent non-tumor tissue in lung cancer (dated by TCRdb to 2017 to 2018). The receptor library was made with multiplex PCR. TCRdb lists the instrument as Illumina HiSeq 2500. TCRbeta libraries were constructed through three rounds of nested PCR with primers (Table S4) according to protocols modified from ARM-PCR. TCRdb itself trimmed the public reads at Q25 with fastp, ran MiXCR and retained productive beta chains. Each entry is one CDR3 protein sequence, shown with its most common DNA and genes. Here the sample has 100,000 or so distinct CDR3 sequences; roughly 80% occur a single time. The ten largest account for 30% of the sample. RNA was isolated from bulk, unsorted tissue, and RNA quality was assessed with a NanoDrop ND-1000 and an Agilent 2100. The normal lung samples consisted of distant non-tumor tissue collected more than 3 cm from the tumor edge.

Sequenced sample: distant non-tumor lung tissue. The receptors were sampled from a man in his fifties or sixties with small cell lung cancer.

This clonotype is deemed medium-sized. The rearrangement links TRBV29-1 to TRBJ2-1; TRBD1 matches at 7 bases. CDR3 length equals 15 residues. Germline assignment: CDR1 SQVTM and CDR2 ANQGSEA. For the CDR3, the DNA is TGCACCTACGCCGGGACAGACCTAATGTACAATGAGCAGTTCTTC. This sequence encodes CTYAGTDLMYNEQFF.

With regard to this clonotype: At one end, the junction sequence differs from germline, possibly due to a read error. This sequence joins TRBV29-1 and TRBJ2-3; possible D gene TRBD1, 6 bases. This CDR3 spans 16 amino acids. Germline V gene data show CDR1 as SQVTM and CDR2 as ANQGSEA. CDR3 sequence (DNA): TGCTGCGTTAAAGATCGGTACAGGGTTCTTTTTGATACGCAGTATTTT. This codes for CCVKDRYRVLFDTQYF.

Concerning this clonotype: Sequence at one end of the junction differs from germline and may be a read error. The rearrangement joins TRBV12-3 or TRBV12-4 to TRBJ1-6; tentative D call: TRBD1 (5 bases). The CDR3 is 17 residues long. The CDR3 sequence is CASSFLAGNIYNPPLHF. The CDR3 nucleotides read TGTGCCAGCAGTTTTCTGGCAGGGAACATTTATAATCCACCCCTTCACTTT.

Regarding this clonotype: At one of its ends the junction is not consistent with the germline gene, which may arise from a read error. CDR3: CTSGFGTSTQYF. The CDR3 region has the DNA TGCACTAGTGGTTTTGGGACAAGTACACAGTATTTT. This sequence joins TRBV12-5 and TRBJ2-3; D perhaps matches TRBD1 (6 bases). The CDR3 covers 12 residues. Germline CDR1 reads LGHNT; CDR2 reads FRNRAP.

With respect to this clonotype: A junction boundary mismatches the germline segment, possibly from a read error. V is TRBV12-3 or TRBV12-4 and J is TRBJ2-1; no definite D call. There are 15 residues in the CDR3. CDR3 DNA sequence: TGTGCCAGTAGTTTGAGGCGGAGCTCCTACAATGAGCAGTTTTTC. Encoded protein: CASSLRRSSYNEQFF.